The 11 T cell receptor beta chains presented below share a single source sample, sequenced in a study of shared clonotypes between healthy human individuals (dated by TCRdb to 2020 to 2021). CD8 naive samples were CD45RO-negative cells positively selected for CCR7, giving a CD45RA+CCR7+ population that excluded TemRA cells. Libraries were prepared through the immunoSEQ multiplex PCR assay. Drawn from immuneACCESS, this table holds only the in-frame rearrangements with V and J called that TCRdb kept. Clones are partly lost; checked studies trace under half to an unresolved V gene and leave the rest unexplained. This sample has around 560,000 clones in its table, and approximately 95% of those were observed once. The ten top clones hold approximately 0.11% of the sample. Sequences were obtained from naive CD8+ T cells sorted from blood. Sample cell subset or site, as interpreted from the label and publication: CD45RA+CCR7+. These receptors were obtained from a woman aged 30 to 39 in good health.

The chain combines TRBV2 with TRBJ2-7; TRBD2 aligns across 12 bases. Germline V gene data show CDR1 as SNHLY and CDR2 as FYNNEI. The CDR3 covers 16 residues. V was clipped by 6 bases and J by 3 bases; unmatched bases: 9. CDR3 region: CASRQLSLAGGYEQYF. The CDR3 DNA reads as TGTGCCAGCAGACAATTGTCACTAGCGGGGGGCTACGAGCAGTACTTC.

The V gene is TRBV6-5, the J gene TRBJ1-2, with TRBD1 identical over 9 bases. Per the germline V gene, CDR1 is MNHEY and CDR2 is SVGAGI. With V trimmed by 0 bases and J by 4 bases, 6 bases remained unmatched. The CDR3 length is 16 residues. The CDR3 region is CASSYSRTGDLYGYTF. The CDR3 bases are TGTGCCAGCAGTTACTCGCGGACAGGGGACCTCTATGGCTACACCTTC.

As for this clone: This specimen includes other DNA sequences encoding the same CDR3. This chain uses TRBV11-2 with TRBJ2-7; D is unresolved. CDR1 and CDR2 from the germline V gene are SGHAT and FQNNGV. The CDR3 is 13 amino acids. Trimming left V 0 bases short and J 4 bases short, with 7 bases between. The CDR3 region is CASSLDSSYEQYF. CDR3 DNA sequence: TGTGCCAGCAGCTTAGATAGTAGTTACGAGCAGTACTTC.

The chain uses TRBV13 and TRBJ2-5; 12 bases agree with TRBD2. Germline-derived CDR1 and CDR2 are PRHDT and FYEKMQ (reference sequence). The CDR3 runs 16 residues. Trimming removed 5 bases from V and 5 bases from J; junction bases left unmatched: 9. CDR3 sequence: CASSGWTSGISETQYF. DNA of the CDR3: TGTGCCAGCAGCGGCTGGACTAGCGGGATTTCGGAGACCCAGTACTTC.

The chain combines TRBV4-2 with TRBJ2-7; the match to TRBD2 covers 10 bases. The CDR3 spans 15 residues. Germline CDR1 LGHNA, CDR2 YNFKEQ. J gave up 6 bases and V 2 bases, and 7 bases lay outside the gene matches. The CDR3 DNA reads as TGTGCCAGCAGCCAAACAGCGGGAGGGCCAGTCGAGCAGTACTTC. Its translation: CASSQTAGGPVEQYF.

The chain couples TRBV7-9 to TRBJ2-7, with 14 bases that match TRBD2. V gave up 5 bases and J gave up 3 bases; unmatched junction bases: 6. The CDR3 is made up of 16 amino acids. Looked up from germline, CDR1 is SEHNR and CDR2 is FQNEAQ (reference sequence). CDR3 nucleotides: TGTGCCAGCAGCCCCGGGGGACTAGCGGGGGACTACGAGCAGTACTTC. This gives the protein CASSPGGLAGDYEQYF.

The chain joins TRBV27 to TRBJ1-1, with D unclear. V gave up 2 bases and J gave up 0 bases, with 10 bases separating them. The germline gives CDR1 MNHEY, CDR2 SMNVEV (reference sequence). CDR3 length equals 15 residues. CDR3 sequence (DNA): TGTGCCAGCAGTTTAAGGGATCCAATGAACACTGAAGCTTTCTTT. Amino acid sequence: CASSLRDPMNTEAFF.

The chain joins TRBV27 to TRBJ2-7, with D hard to call. The CDR3 length is 14 residues. Trimming shortened V by 4 bases and J by 3 bases, and 13 bases separated the two germline ends. The germline CDR1 and CDR2 sequences are MNHEY and SMNVEV (reference sequence). DNA for the CDR3: TGTGCCAGCAGTTCGTACAGATCCAACTACGAGCAGTACTTC. Residues: CASSSYRSNYEQYF.

The V and J genes are TRBV9 and TRBJ2-5, with 7 bases matching TRBD2. The CDR3 contains 15 residues. CDR1 and CDR2 (germline): SGDLS, YYNGEE. J gave up 4 bases and V 3 bases, and 9 bases lay outside the gene matches. The CDR3 is CASSGQVGRAETQYF. The CDR3 DNA reads TGTGCCAGCAGCGGCCAGGTGGGGAGGGCAGAGACCCAGTACTTC.

A note on this clone: Additional DNA sequences in this sample encode the identical CDR3. The chain joins TRBV4-2 to TRBJ2-7; no firm D call. Trimming removed 0 bases from V and 3 bases from J, with 6 bases in between. Germline values: CDR1 LGHNA, CDR2 YNFKEQ. The CDR3 consists of 13 residues. The CDR3 region has the DNA TGTGCCAGCAGCCAAGATCTAGGCTACGAGCAGTACTTC. Protein product: CASSQDLGYEQYF.

This sequence joins TRBV9 and TRBJ1-2; D is uncertain. The ends were cut back, 3 bases at V and 10 bases at J, with 13 bases in the middle. This CDR3 has 12 amino acids. Germline V CDR1 and CDR2: SGDLS, YYNGEE. Here the CDR3 reads CASSAPRTPYTF. CDR3 in DNA: TGTGCCAGCAGCGCCCCCAGAACCCCCTACACCTTC.